The present T cell receptor beta chain was sequenced within a study of neoadjuvant anti-PD-1 for oral cavity cancer. The time point was: after neoadjuvant nivolumab, at surgical resection. Details on this clone: The same CDR3 can be traced to other DNA sequences in this sample.

TCRdb's table, derived via immunoSEQ multiplex PCR, lists solely in-frame clones and lacks some. The sample includes around 25,000 clones, 27% of them seen just once. Trimming shortened V by 0 bases and J by 3 bases, and 9 bases separated the two germline ends. The CDR3 loop spans 14 amino acids. Germline-derived CDR1 and CDR2 are LNHNV and YYDKDF (reference sequence). The sequencing used tumor tissue, collected after nivolumab (anti-PD-1) treatment. The source of this sequence is a person between 40 and 79 years old with oral cavity squamous cell carcinoma. V gene TRBV15 combines with J gene TRBJ2-7; D not certain. CDR3 in DNA: TGTGCCACCAGCAGAGAAGGGCAAAGCTACGAGCAGTACTTC. Translation: CATSREGQSYEQYF.